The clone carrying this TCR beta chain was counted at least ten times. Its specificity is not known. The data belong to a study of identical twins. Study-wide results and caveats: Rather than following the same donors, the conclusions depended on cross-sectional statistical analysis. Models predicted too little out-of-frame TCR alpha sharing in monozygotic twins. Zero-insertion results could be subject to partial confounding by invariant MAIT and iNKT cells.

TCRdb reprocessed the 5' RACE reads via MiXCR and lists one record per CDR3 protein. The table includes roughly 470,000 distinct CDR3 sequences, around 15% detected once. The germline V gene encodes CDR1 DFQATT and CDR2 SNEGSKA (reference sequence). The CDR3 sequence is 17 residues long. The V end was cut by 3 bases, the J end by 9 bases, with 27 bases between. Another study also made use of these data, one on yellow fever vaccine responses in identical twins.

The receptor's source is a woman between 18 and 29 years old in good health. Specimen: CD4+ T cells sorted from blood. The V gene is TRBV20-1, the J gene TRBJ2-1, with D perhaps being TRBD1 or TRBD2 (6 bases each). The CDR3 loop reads CSASPPGAAYQAGEQFF. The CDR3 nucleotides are TGCAGTGCTAGCCCACCGGGGGCAGCTTACCAAGCTGGTGAGCAGTTCTTC.